This passage covers 27 T cell receptor beta chains from one sample sequenced in a study of long-term antiretroviral therapy in people with HIV. Sequencing used immunoSEQ v3.0 at survey level. TCRdb's copy holds only in-frame clones and misses some; the assay was immunoSEQ multiplex PCR. The table shows 23,000 or so clones, with 75% to 90% occurring only once. The source was unsorted PBMCs, collected approximately 4.1 years after starting antiretroviral therapy. These receptors originate from a man aged 25-40 years with HIV.

This clone was recorded once. This chain connects TRBV28 to TRBJ2-7; D tentatively reads TRBD1 or TRBD2 (5 bases each). Germline V gene sequence: CDR1 MDHEN, CDR2 SYDVKM. V was cut by 4 bases and J by 2 bases, with 9 bases left in between. This CDR3 has 13 amino acids. In DNA form, the CDR3 reads TGTGCCAGCAGTTCTAGGGACGCCTACGAGCAGTACTTC. Its translation is CASSSRDAYEQYF.

This sequence joins TRBV11-2 and TRBJ2-3; no clear D gene. The germline gives CDR1 SGHAT, CDR2 FQNNGV. The V end was cut by 7 bases, the J end by 5 bases, with 10 bases between. The CDR3 length is 12 residues. The CDR3 reads CASTGLGDTQYF. The CDR3, as DNA: TGTGCCAGCACCGGATTAGGAGATACGCAGTATTTT. Supplemented by reference TRBV11-2 and TRBJ2-3, the full variable domain reads EAGVAQSPRYKIIEKRQSVAFWCNPISGHATLYWYQQILGQGPKLLIQFQNNGVVDDSQLPKDRFSAERLKGVDSTLKIQPAKLEDSAVYLCASTGLGDTQYFGPGTRLTVL.

The CDR3 region has the DNA TGCGCCAGCAGCTTGGATGAGGGAAACTATGGCTACACCTTC. Translating gives CASSLDEGNYGYTF. The chain recombines TRBV5-1 with TRBJ1-2; D gene unclear. V lost 0 bases and J lost 2, with 8 bases in between. Germline-derived CDR1 and CDR2 are SGHRS and YFSETQ. This CDR3 is 14 amino acids long.

Only one count was recorded for this clone. This rearrangement joins TRBV10-2 to TRBJ2-2, with D unclear. The CDR3 contains 11 residues. With 5 bases removed from V and 6 bases from J, the gap between germline ends came to 4 bases. Germline CDR1 and CDR2: WSHSY and SAAADI. CDR3 residues: CASSMAGELFF. The DNA of the CDR3 is TGCGCCAGCAGTATGGCCGGGGAGCTGTTTTTT.

This clone has a handful of counts. The chain has TRBV11-2 and TRBJ2-2, with D possibly TRBD1 on 6 matching bases. CDR1 is SGHAT and CDR2 is FQNNGV in the germline V gene. The CDR3 is 18 amino acids. The germline V and J ends were trimmed by 0 bases and 4 bases, with 18 bases remaining between them. The CDR3 DNA follows: TGTGCCAGCAGCTTAGAGGGTGGGGGCCAGATTGGCACCGGGGAGCTGTTTTTT. It is translated as CASSLEGGGQIGTGELFF.

The chain employs TRBV7-8 and TRBJ2-1; 7 bases map to TRBD2. J was trimmed by 3 bases and V by 5 bases; bases with no gene match: 7. Germline CDR1 SGHVS, CDR2 FQNEAQ. This CDR3 spans 15 amino acids. This chain's CDR3 is CASSIGTKGYNEQFF. The CDR3 DNA is TGTGCCAGCAGCATAGGGACTAAGGGCTACAATGAGCAGTTCTTC.

The chain is built from TRBV19 and TRBJ2-3; 7 nucleotides line up with TRBD2. This CDR3 comprises 12 residues. With V trimmed by 8 bases and J by 5 bases, 4 bases remained unmatched. Per germline, CDR1 LNHDA and CDR2 SQIVND (reference sequence). The CDR3 DNA is TGTGCCAGTGCGGGGGTTGGAGATACGCAGTATTTT. It specifies CASAGVGDTQYF.

V usage is TRBV7-2 and J usage is TRBJ1-1, with 7 nucleotides matching TRBD1. Losses at the gene ends were 5 bases for V and 5 bases for J; bases not matched to a gene: 11. The CDR3 has 15 residues. The V gene's germline CDR1 is SGHTA and CDR2 FQGNSA. CDR3 in amino acids: CASSPRQGGGTEAFF. The CDR3 DNA reads as TGTGCCAGCAGCCCCCGACAGGGAGGGGGAACTGAAGCTTTCTTT.

V is TRBV5-4 and J is TRBJ2-7; 7 nucleotides line up with TRBD2. The length of the CDR3 is 14 residues. CDR1 is SGHNT, CDR2 YYREEE, per germline (reference sequence). V lost 3 bases to trimming and J lost 0 bases; unmatched junction nucleotides: 3. CDR3 bases: TGTGCCAGCAGCTCCAGCGGGGTCTCCTACGAGCAGTACTTC. It specifies CASSSSGVSYEQYF.

The CDR3 coding sequence is TGTGCCTGGTATTTAGGGGCCAACGTCCTGACTTTC. Encoded protein: CAWYLGANVLTF. V gene TRBV30 combines with J gene TRBJ2-6; no definite D call. Germline V gene lookup returns CDR1 GTSNPN and CDR2 SVGIG (reference sequence). The CDR3 totals 12 residues. The ends were cut back, 5 bases at V and 4 bases at J, with 6 bases in the middle.

This clone has a single count. The chain uses TRBV7-9 and TRBJ2-5; no firm D call. Germline V gives CDR1 SEHNR, CDR2 FQNEAQ (reference sequence). V lost 1 base and J lost 5, with 8 bases in between. The CDR3 loop spans 13 amino acids. CDR3 nucleotides: TGTGCCAGCAGCTTAGTTCGGCTTGAGACCCAGTACTTC. Protein: CASSLVRLETQYF.

The table lists this clone with a count of one. The V gene is TRBV28, the J gene TRBJ1-1; D uncertain. CDR1 and CDR2 (germline): MDHEN, SYDVKM. This CDR3 region has 13 residues. Trimming shortened V by 4 bases and J by 5 bases, and 11 bases separated the two germline ends. CDR3 region: CASSSHEETEAFF. Here the CDR3 DNA reads TGTGCCAGCAGTTCCCATGAGGAAACTGAAGCTTTCTTT. Looking up the rest from reference TRBV28 and TRBJ1-1 gives the full variable domain: DVKVTQSSRYLVKRTGEKVFLECVQDMDHENMFWYRQDPGLGLRLIYFSYDVKMKEKGDIPEGYSVSREKKERFSLILESASTNQTSMYLCASSSHEETEAFFGQGTRLTVV.

This chain connects TRBV7-9 to TRBJ1-1; D gene unclear. V was pared by 1 base and J by 0 bases, with 3 bases between. Germline V gene sequence: CDR1 SEHNR, CDR2 FQNEAQ (reference sequence). This CDR3 spans 13 amino acids. CDR3 protein: CASSLDLNTEAFF. DNA for the CDR3: TGTGCCAGCAGCTTAGATCTGAACACTGAAGCTTTCTTT.

V is TRBV7-2 and J is TRBJ2-1; D is possibly TRBD1 or TRBD2 (5 bases each). V gave up 0 bases and J gave up 9 bases, with 30 bases separating them. Per the germline V gene, CDR1 is SGHTA and CDR2 is FQGNSA. The CDR3 has 20 amino acids. The CDR3 spells CASSLAIPRRGARKVSEQFF. DNA of the CDR3: TGTGCCAGCAGCTTAGCCATTCCCCGGCGAGGGGCGAGGAAGGTGAGTGAGCAGTTCTTC.

The CDR3 reads CASSQDTAAGGPNEQYF. The CDR3 nucleotides read TGCGCCAGCAGCCAAGATACCGCAGCGGGAGGGCCCAACGAGCAGTACTTC. The chain has TRBV4-3 and TRBJ2-7; 10 bases map to TRBD2. This CDR3 is built from 17 residues. Trimming cost V 0 bases and J 5 bases; bases outside gene matches: 10. Germline-derived CDR1 and CDR2 are LGHNA and YSLEER.

The rearrangement links TRBV28 to TRBJ2-1, with 10 bases lining up with TRBD2. V was clipped by 5 bases and J by 2 bases; unmatched bases: 9. Germline V gene lookup returns CDR1 MDHEN and CDR2 SYDVKM. CDR3 length: 17 amino acids. The CDR3 here is CASSEPTGTSAYNEQFF. CDR3 sequence (DNA): TGTGCCAGCAGTGAGCCTACCGGGACTAGCGCCTACAATGAGCAGTTCTTC.

The gene calls are TRBV2 and TRBJ1-2, with 7 nucleotides matching TRBD1. The germline gives CDR1 SNHLY, CDR2 FYNNEI. J lost 4 bases, V lost 5 bases, and 4 bases had no gene match. The CDR3 runs 13 residues. CDR3 nucleotide sequence: TGTGCCAGCAGTCAGGGACAGTCCTATGGCTACACCTTC. This encodes CASSQGQSYGYTF. Combining the CDR3 with reference TRBV2 and TRBJ1-2 gives the whole variable domain EPEVTQTPSHQVTQMGQEVILRCVPISNHLYFYWYRQILGQKVEFLVSFYNNEISEKSEIFDDQFSVERPDGSNFTLKIRSTKLEDSAMYFCASSQGQSYGYTFGSGTRLTVV.

This clone appeared a few times. V is TRBV2 and J is TRBJ1-2; TRBD1 matches 8 bases. Germline V gene sequence: CDR1 SNHLY, CDR2 FYNNEI. The J segment lost 7 bases and the V segment lost 7 bases, leaving 5 bases of the junction unmatched. CDR3 length equals 12 residues. CDR3 protein: CASTPDRAGYTF. CDR3 sequence (DNA): TGTGCCAGCACTCCGGACAGGGCTGGCTACACCTTC.

V is TRBV9 and J is TRBJ1-6; 7 bases align to TRBD1. V dropped 4 bases and J dropped 8; count of bases not matched to a gene: 6. In germline, CDR1 is SGDLS, CDR2 YYNGEE. This CDR3 has 14 amino acids. Written as DNA, the CDR3 is TGTGCCAGCAGCCATAGGCAGGGGGATTCACCCCTCCACTTT. This encodes CASSHRQGDSPLHF.

This chain joins TRBV4-3 and TRBJ2-5; 7 bases are shared with TRBD1. CDR1 and CDR2 (germline): LGHNA, YSLEER. V lost 4 bases and J lost 2; bases outside the gene matches: 10. The CDR3 is made up of 16 amino acids. CDR3 sequence: CASSPHPTGRQETQYF. The DNA of the CDR3 is TGCGCCAGCAGCCCCCACCCGACAGGGCGTCAAGAGACCCAGTACTTC.

The chain has TRBV2 and TRBJ2-1, with 8 bases identical to TRBD1. The CDR3 covers 15 residues. With V trimmed by 7 bases and J by 7 bases, 12 bases remained unmatched. The germline V gene encodes CDR1 SNHLY and CDR2 FYNNEI. CDR3 DNA: TGTGCCAGCACTTCGCCTACAGGGGGTCGGAATGAGCAGTTCTTC. Translating gives CASTSPTGGRNEQFF. Looking up the rest from reference TRBV2 and TRBJ2-1 gives the full variable domain: EPEVTQTPSHQVTQMGQEVILRCVPISNHLYFYWYRQILGQKVEFLVSFYNNEISEKSEIFDDQFSVERPDGSNFTLKIRSTKLEDSAMYFCASTSPTGGRNEQFFGPGTRLTVL.

The rearrangement links TRBV7-8 to TRBJ2-7, with 9 bases aligning to TRBD1. This CDR3 comprises 15 residues. CDR1 is SGHVS, CDR2 FQNEAQ, per germline. The V gene end was trimmed by 1 base and the J gene end by 3 bases; junction bases not matched to a gene: 4. CDR3 bases: TGTGCCAGCAGCTTAGGAACAGGGGGCATCTACGAGCAGTACTTC. The encoded protein is CASSLGTGGIYEQYF.

CDR3 region: CASSLYGSGSYEQYF. CDR3 in DNA: TGCGCCAGCAGCTTGTACGGTAGCGGGTCCTACGAGCAGTACTTC. This chain joins TRBV5-1 and TRBJ2-7; the match to TRBD2 covers 7 bases. Germline CDR1 and CDR2: SGHRS and YFSETQ. V was pared by 1 base and J by 1 base, with 5 bases of the junction left unmatched. The CDR3 length is 15 residues.

The chain couples TRBV18 to TRBJ1-6; D is possibly TRBD1 (6 bases). The CDR3 consists of 14 residues. CDR1 KGHSH and CDR2 LQKENI come from the germline V gene. The V gene lost 2 bases and the J gene lost 9 bases, with 11 bases spanning the gap. CDR3 DNA: TGTGCCAGCTCACCATGGGACAAGGCTTCACCCCTCCACTTT. Its protein product is CASSPWDKASPLHF.

This chain connects TRBV7-2 to TRBJ1-2, with D possibly TRBD1 on 5 matching bases. The V and J ends lost 5 bases and 7 bases respectively, with 17 bases between them. This CDR3 is 14 amino acids long. The germline V gene encodes CDR1 SGHTA and CDR2 FQGNSA. This CDR3 reads CASSPEAGRGGYTF. CDR3 bases: TGTGCCAGCAGCCCCGAGGCAGGGAGAGGTGGCTACACCTTC.

This chain connects TRBV5-3 to TRBJ1-3; 11 bases map to TRBD1. TRBV5-3 is reported as an ORF; its role is uncertain. After removal of 1 base from V and 2 bases from J, the junction contained 5 bases not matched to a gene. The CDR3 loop spans 17 amino acids. For the CDR3, the DNA is TGTGCCAGAAGCTTGATTCCGGGACAGGGGGCTGGAAACACCATATATTTT. Translation gives CARSLIPGQGAGNTIYF.

The chain uses TRBV7-2 and TRBJ2-7; no reliable D call. Germline loops: CDR1 SGHTA, CDR2 FQGNSA. This CDR3 region has 11 residues. The V and J ends lost 5 bases and 2 bases respectively, with 4 bases between them. The CDR3 bases are TGTGCCAGCAGCCCAGCCTACGAGCAGTACTTC. As protein: CASSPAYEQYF.